This T cell receptor (beta chain) stems from a study of blood T cell repertoires in COVID-19. In the study overall: PBMCs, B-cell-depleted T cells, or T cells provided the cDNA or gDNA that made up the material.

The table came from immunoSEQ multiplex PCR; TCRdb's copy has only in-frame clones and leaves some out. The data show under 200,000 clones, with roughly 84% seen just once and 3% to 3.5% held by the top ten. Germline V CDR1 and CDR2: SGDLS, YYNGEE. J lost 6 bases, V lost 2 bases, and 5 bases had no gene match. CDR3 length equals 15 residues. The J gene is TRBJ2-1, the V gene TRBV9, with TRBD2 matching over 10 bases. The receptor was isolated from a woman aged 25-40 years who had been exposed to COVID-19. Material: PBMCs or T cells enriched from blood (not recorded which). The CDR3 nucleotides read TGTGCCAGCAGCGTTGGGACTAGCGCCGGCAATGAGCAGTTCTTC. Translated: CASSVGTSAGNEQFF.